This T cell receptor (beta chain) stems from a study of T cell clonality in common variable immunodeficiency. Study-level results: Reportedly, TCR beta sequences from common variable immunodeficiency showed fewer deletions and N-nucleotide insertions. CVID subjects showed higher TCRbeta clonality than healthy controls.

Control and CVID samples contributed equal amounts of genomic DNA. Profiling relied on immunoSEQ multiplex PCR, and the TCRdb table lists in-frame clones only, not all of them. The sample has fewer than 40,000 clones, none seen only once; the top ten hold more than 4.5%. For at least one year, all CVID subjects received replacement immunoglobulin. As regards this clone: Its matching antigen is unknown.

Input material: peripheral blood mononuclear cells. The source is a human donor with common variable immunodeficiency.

CDR3 region: CASRDNRGRTEAFF. Incomplete CDR3 DNA: TGTGCCAGCAGGGACAACAGGGGTCGCACTGAA. The chain recombines TRBV2 with TRBJ1-1; 7 nucleotides agree with TRBD1. With the read ending 3 residues before the CDR3 end, the germline J gene is used to fill in that end. This CDR3 has 14 residues. V was clipped by 6 bases and J by 4 bases; unmatched bases: 8. Germline CDR1 reads SNHLY; CDR2 reads FYNNEI.